This TCR beta chain is drawn from a study of blood T cell repertoires in COVID-19. Overall study: The United States, Italy and Spain supplied acute and convalescent COVID-19 samples. Sources were T cells, B-cell-depleted T cells, or PBMCs; the material itself was cDNA or gDNA.

The J segment lost 0 bases and the V segment lost 4 bases, leaving 7 bases of the junction unmatched. The CDR3 loop spans 17 amino acids. Germline CDR1 is LGHDT and CDR2 is YNNKEL (reference sequence). Under the authors' procedure: Researchers report that nucleated cell counts were estimated from reference gene primer amplification. Clones were sequenced by immunoSEQ multiplex PCR, and TCRdb holds only the in-frame ones, with some missing. That table gives V, J and clone size, and the DNA gave D and trimming. The sample lists approximately 220,000 clones; about four fifths were seen once. The chain uses TRBV3-1 (or the pseudogene TRBV3-2) and TRBJ2-5, with TRBD2 matching over 11 bases. This TCR came from a woman in her twenties or thirties who had recovered from COVID-19. The sample consisted of peripheral blood. CDR3 sequence reads: CASSPYTSGSNQETQYF. The CDR3 nucleotides are TGTGCCAGCAGCCCTTATACTAGCGGGAGTAACCAAGAGACCCAGTACTTC.